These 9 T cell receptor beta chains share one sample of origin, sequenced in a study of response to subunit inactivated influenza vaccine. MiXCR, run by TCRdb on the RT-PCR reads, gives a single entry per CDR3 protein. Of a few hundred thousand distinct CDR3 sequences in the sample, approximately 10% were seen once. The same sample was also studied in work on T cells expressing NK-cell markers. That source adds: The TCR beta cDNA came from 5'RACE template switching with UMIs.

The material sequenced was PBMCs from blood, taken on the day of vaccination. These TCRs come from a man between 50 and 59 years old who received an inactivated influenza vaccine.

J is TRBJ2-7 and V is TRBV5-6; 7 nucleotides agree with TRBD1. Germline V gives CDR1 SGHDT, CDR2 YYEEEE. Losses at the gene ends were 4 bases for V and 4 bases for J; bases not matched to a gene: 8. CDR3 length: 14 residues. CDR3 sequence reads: CASSLATGSYEQYF. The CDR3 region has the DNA TGTGCCAGCAGCCTGGCGACAGGGAGTTACGAGCAGTACTTC.

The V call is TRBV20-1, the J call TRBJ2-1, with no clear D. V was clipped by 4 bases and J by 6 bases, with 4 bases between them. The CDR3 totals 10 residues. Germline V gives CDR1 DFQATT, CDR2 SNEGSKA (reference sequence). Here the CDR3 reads CSANFNEQFF. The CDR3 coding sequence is TGCAGTGCTAACTTCAATGAGCAGTTCTTC.

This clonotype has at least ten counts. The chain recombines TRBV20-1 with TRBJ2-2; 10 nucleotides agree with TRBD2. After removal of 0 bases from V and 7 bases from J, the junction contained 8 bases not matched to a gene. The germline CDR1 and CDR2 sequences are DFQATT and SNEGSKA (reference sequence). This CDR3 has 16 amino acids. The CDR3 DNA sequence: TGCAGTGCTAGAGATCGGCTAGCGGGGGAAGGCGGGGAGCTGTTTTTT. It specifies CSARDRLAGEGGELFF.

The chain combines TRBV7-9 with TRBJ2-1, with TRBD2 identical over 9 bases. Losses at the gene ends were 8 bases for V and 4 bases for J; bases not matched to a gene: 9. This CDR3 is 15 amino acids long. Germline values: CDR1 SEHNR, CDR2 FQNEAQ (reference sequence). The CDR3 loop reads CASRRLAGEYNEQFF. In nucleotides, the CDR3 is TGTGCCAGCCGTCGGTTAGCGGGAGAATACAATGAGCAGTTCTTC.

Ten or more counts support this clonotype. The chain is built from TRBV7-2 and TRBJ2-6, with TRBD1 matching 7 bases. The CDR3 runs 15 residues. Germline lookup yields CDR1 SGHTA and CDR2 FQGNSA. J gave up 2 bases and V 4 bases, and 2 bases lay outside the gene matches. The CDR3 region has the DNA TGTGCCAGCAGCTCACAGGGGACTGGGGCCAACGTCCTGACTTTC. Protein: CASSSQGTGANVLTF. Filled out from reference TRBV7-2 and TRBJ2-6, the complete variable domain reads GAGVSQSPSNKVTEKGKDVELRCDPISGHTALYWYRQSLGQGLEFLIYFQGNSAPDKSGLPSDRFSAERTGGSVSTLTIQRTQQEDSAVYLCASSSQGTGANVLTFGAGSRLTVL.

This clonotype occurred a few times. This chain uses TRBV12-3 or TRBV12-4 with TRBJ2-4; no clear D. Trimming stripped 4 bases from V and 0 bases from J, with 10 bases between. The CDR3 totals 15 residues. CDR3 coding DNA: TGTGCCAGCAGTTCAGACCAACTAGCCAAAAACATTCAGTACTTC. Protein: CASSSDQLAKNIQYF.

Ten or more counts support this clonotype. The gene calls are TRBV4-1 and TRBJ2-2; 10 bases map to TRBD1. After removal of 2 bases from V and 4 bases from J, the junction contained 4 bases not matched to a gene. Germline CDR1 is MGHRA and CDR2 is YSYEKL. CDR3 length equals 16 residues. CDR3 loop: CASSQSRTGGTGELFF. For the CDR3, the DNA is TGCGCCAGCAGCCAAAGTCGGACAGGGGGCACCGGGGAGCTGTTTTTT.

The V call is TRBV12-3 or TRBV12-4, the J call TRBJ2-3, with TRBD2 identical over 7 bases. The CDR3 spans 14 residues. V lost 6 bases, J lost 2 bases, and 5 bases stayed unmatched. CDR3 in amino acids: CASSQGLLTDTQYF. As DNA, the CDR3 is TGTGCCAGCAGCCAGGGACTACTCACAGATACGCAGTATTTT.

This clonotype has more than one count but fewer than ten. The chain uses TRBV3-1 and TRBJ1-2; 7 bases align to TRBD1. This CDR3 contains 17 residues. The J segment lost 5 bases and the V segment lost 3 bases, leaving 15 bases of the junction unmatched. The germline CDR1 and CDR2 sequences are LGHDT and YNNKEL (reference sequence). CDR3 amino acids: CASSQRPRLTGPYGYTF. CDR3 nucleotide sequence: TGTGCCAGCAGCCAGAGACCCCGCTTGACAGGGCCTTATGGCTACACCTTC.